These 26 T cell receptor beta chains originate from one sample sequenced in a study of CD8 T cells in Susac syndrome. Roughly 0.45 to 1 ug RNA was reverse transcribed with random hexamers. TCRdb reprocessed the immunoSEQ multiplex PCR reads via MiXCR and lists one record per CDR3 protein. The sample has more than 200,000 distinct CDR3 sequences; 93% are singletons. The sequenced material came from CD4+ T cells from PBMCs. These receptors all stem from a human donor with multiple sclerosis.

The chain joins TRBV29-1 to TRBJ2-3; perhaps TRBD1 as D (5 bases). The CDR3 spans 15 residues. The germline V gene encodes CDR1 SQVTM and CDR2 ANQGSEA. V shed 4 bases and J shed 0 bases, with 14 bases lying between them. CDR3 sequence reads: CSVGPGHLSTDTQYF. The CDR3 bases are TGCAGCGTTGGCCCAGGGCACCTCAGCACAGATACGCAGTATTTT.

The chain is built from TRBV19 and TRBJ1-2; tentatively, D is TRBD1 (5 bases). V gave up 8 bases and J gave up 10 bases, with 14 bases separating them. Germline V gene lookup returns CDR1 LNHDA and CDR2 SQIVND (reference sequence). The CDR3 has 11 residues. CDR3 sequence: CASGAGPSYTF. Written as DNA, the CDR3 is TGTGCCAGTGGGGCAGGCCCTTCCTACACCTTC.

This chain connects TRBV2 to TRBJ2-5; D ambiguous. Germline lookup yields CDR1 SNHLY and CDR2 FYNNEI. The V end lost 5 bases, the J end lost 5 bases, and 12 bases lay between the germline ends. CDR3 size: 13 residues. CDR3 loop: CASSTGFGETQYF. The DNA of the CDR3 is TGTGCCAGCAGTACCGGCTTCGGGGAGACCCAGTACTTC.

The genes are TRBV7-9 and TRBJ2-1, with 12 bases that match TRBD2. Germline V lookup: CDR1 SEHNR, CDR2 FQNEAQ (reference sequence). Germline trimming cut 2 bases from V and 0 bases from J; bases unmatched to any gene: 8. The CDR3 totals 19 residues. CDR3 nucleotides: TGTGCCAGCAGCTTATCTCTCAGGACTAGCGGGACCTCCTACAATGAGCAGTTCTTC. It translates to CASSLSLRTSGTSYNEQFF.

This clonotype was found once. The V gene is TRBV20-1, the J gene TRBJ1-1, with TRBD1 identical over 8 bases. The CDR3 contains 14 residues. The ends lost 5 bases at V and 1 base at J; junction bases unmatched: 6. Germline V gives CDR1 DFQATT, CDR2 SNEGSKA (reference sequence). In DNA, the CDR3 is TGCAGTGCTTGGCCAGGGGGCGCGAACACTGAAGCTTTCTTT. Its protein product is CSAWPGGANTEAFF.

In its sample, this clonotype was seen once. This chain links TRBV19 with TRBJ1-4; TRBD1 agrees at 11 bases. CDR1 LNHDA and CDR2 SQIVND come from the germline V gene (reference sequence). V lost 6 bases, J lost 8 bases, and 5 bases stayed unmatched. The CDR3 length is 14 residues. CDR3 nucleotides: TGTGCCAGTAGGAGGGACAGGGGGGACGAAAAACTGTTTTTT. Encoded protein: CASRRDRGDEKLFF.

The chain recombines TRBV29-1 with TRBJ2-3, with D perhaps being TRBD1 or TRBD2 (5 bases each). Germline CDR1 reads SQVTM; CDR2 reads ANQGSEA. The CDR3 spans 13 residues. V gave up 4 bases and J gave up 2 bases, with 10 bases separating them. The CDR3 is CSVARDHTDTQYF. CDR3 DNA: TGCAGCGTTGCCCGGGACCACACAGATACGCAGTATTTT.

The rearrangement joins TRBV14 to TRBJ1-6, with D possibly being TRBD1 (6 bases). The CDR3 is made up of 14 amino acids. Germline V gene lookup returns CDR1 SGHDN and CDR2 FVKESK. Trimming stripped 4 bases from V and 6 bases from J, with 10 bases between. The chain's CDR3 is CASSPPDSNSPLHF. The CDR3 nucleotides are TGTGCCAGCAGCCCGCCGGACAGTAATTCACCCCTCCACTTT.

The V and J genes are TRBV24-1 and TRBJ1-1; 7 positions agree with TRBD1. CDR1 KGHDR and CDR2 SFDVKD come from the germline V gene. The CDR3 is 15 residues long. With 4 bases clipped from V and 1 base from J, the junction kept 5 bases outside the gene matches. DNA of the CDR3: TGTGCCACCAGTGACCCCCGACAGGGGAACACTGAAGCTTTCTTT. It translates to CATSDPRQGNTEAFF.

The V gene is TRBV27, the J gene TRBJ2-3, with D tentatively TRBD2 (6 bases). This CDR3 is 13 amino acids long. Trimming removed 6 bases at V and 5 bases at J, with 12 bases between. Per germline, CDR1 MNHEY and CDR2 SMNVEV (reference sequence). This chain's CDR3 is CASSLGLRDTQYF. The CDR3 DNA is TGTGCCAGCAGCCTGGGACTTAGAGATACGCAGTATTTT.

The chain joins TRBV5-4 to TRBJ2-6; perhaps TRBD2 as D (5 bases). Between the trimmed V and J ends, which lost 0 bases and 1 base, there was a span of 11 bases. The CDR3 has 17 amino acids. Germline values: CDR1 SGHNT, CDR2 YYREEE (reference sequence). As DNA, the CDR3 is TGTGCCAGCAGCTTGGCGCTCGGGGTTTCTGGGGCCAACGTCCTGACTTTC. Translation gives CASSLALGVSGANVLTF.

J is TRBJ2-3 and V is TRBV4-2, with TRBD1 as a possible D gene (6 bases). V was shortened by 6 bases and J by 1 base, with 20 bases between the two germline ends. Germline V CDR1 and CDR2: LGHNA, YNFKEQ. CDR3 length: 17 residues. The CDR3 bases are TGTGCCAGCAGTCCAGGGGTAGGAGGCCTCGGCACAGATACGCAGTATTTT. It yields the protein CASSPGVGGLGTDTQYF.

This clonotype showed up just a few times. The J gene is TRBJ2-3, the V gene TRBV28; D ambiguous. V was trimmed by 3 bases and J by 2 bases, leaving 3 bases between them. The CDR3 totals 12 residues. Germline CDR1 and CDR2: MDHEN and SYDVKM. The CDR3 reads CASSFFTDTQYF. The CDR3 region has the DNA TGTGCCAGCAGTTTTTTCACAGATACGCAGTATTTT.

The J gene is TRBJ1-5, the V gene TRBV7-9; D ambiguous. Trimming stripped 0 bases from V and 3 bases from J, with 12 bases between. CDR3 size: 16 residues. Germline V gives CDR1 SEHNR, CDR2 FQNEAQ (reference sequence). The DNA for the CDR3 is TGTGCCAGCAGCTTAGCGACTTCCGGGATCAATCAGCCCCAGCATTTT. Amino acids: CASSLATSGINQPQHF.

The V and J genes are TRBV18 and TRBJ1-1; possible D gene TRBD1, 5 bases. This CDR3 spans 15 amino acids. Germline CDR1 and CDR2: KGHSH and LQKENI. With 1 base removed from V and 0 bases from J, the gap between germline ends came to 9 bases. CDR3 sequence (DNA): TGTGCCAGCTCACCACTGGCAGGGTTGAACACTGAAGCTTTCTTT. It specifies CASSPLAGLNTEAFF.

The CDR3 DNA sequence: TGTGCCAGCAGCCCTCTGGAAATTTCCGAGCAGTACTTC. Amino acid sequence: CASSPLEISEQYF. This sequence joins TRBV3-1 and TRBJ2-7; D is unresolved. V gave up 4 bases and J gave up 6 bases, with 13 bases separating them. The CDR3 is 13 residues long. Per germline, CDR1 LGHDT and CDR2 YNNKEL (reference sequence).

This clonotype was detected a few times. The chain links TRBV5-6 to TRBJ2-7, with D perhaps being TRBD1 or TRBD2 (5 bases each). Germline CDR1 and CDR2: SGHDT and YYEEEE. The CDR3 runs 15 residues. V was pared by 4 bases and J by 1 base, with 15 bases between. The CDR3 sequence is CASSAYRTPSYEQYF. DNA of the CDR3: TGTGCCAGCAGCGCATACAGGACTCCATCCTACGAGCAGTACTTC.

The chain joins TRBV30 to TRBJ1-1, with TRBD1 as a possible D gene (6 bases). Trimming stripped 2 bases from V and 1 base from J, with 11 bases between. CDR3 length: 14 amino acids. The germline gives CDR1 GTSNPN, CDR2 SVGIG (reference sequence). The CDR3 is CAWSFRGQNTEAFF. In nucleotides, the CDR3 is TGTGCCTGGAGTTTCCGGGGGCAGAACACTGAAGCTTTCTTT.

The chain joins TRBV5-1 to TRBJ2-7; D ambiguous. Trimming cost V 4 bases and J 7 bases, with 12 bases left between them. Looked up from germline, CDR1 is SGHRS and CDR2 is YFSETQ. The CDR3 sequence is 12 residues long. The CDR3 sequence is CASSARFGEQYF. The CDR3 coding sequence is TGCGCCAGCAGCGCCCGATTCGGAGAGCAGTACTTC.

Turning to this clonotype: Mismatch with germline at one junction end may stem from a read error. The chain links TRBV15 to TRBJ2-2; weak D call: TRBD1 (6 bases). The CDR3 consists of 15 residues. The V gene's germline CDR1 is LNHNV and CDR2 YYDKDF (reference sequence). The CDR3, as DNA: TGTGCCACCAGCAGAGACAGGGGATACACCGGGGAGCTTTTTTTT. It codes for CATSRDRGYTGELFF.

Here the CDR3 reads CASSLNSVAANSYNEQFF. The CDR3 DNA reads TGTGCCAGCAGCTTAAATTCGGTAGCGGCCAACTCCTACAATGAGCAGTTCTTC. This rearrangement joins TRBV11-2 to TRBJ2-1; tentative D call: TRBD2 (6 bases). Germline V CDR1 and CDR2: SGHAT, FQNNGV. The CDR3 is 18 amino acids. Trimming cost V 2 bases and J 0 bases, with 17 bases left between them.

The CDR3, as DNA: TGCAGTGCTAGACGAGGACTAGCGGGAGTAACCGGGGAGCTGTTTTTT. Protein sequence: CSARRGLAGVTGELFF. V and J are TRBV20-1 and TRBJ2-2, with 13 bases lining up with TRBD2. The CDR3 length is 16 residues. CDR1 and CDR2 (germline): DFQATT, SNEGSKA (reference sequence). V was clipped by 2 bases and J by 5 bases; unmatched bases: 5.

This chain joins TRBV24-1 and TRBJ2-3; D is uncertain. Germline loops: CDR1 KGHDR, CDR2 SFDVKD. V lost 1 base and J lost 4, with 8 bases in between. This CDR3 spans 14 amino acids. The CDR3 spells CATSDFGLADTQYF. The CDR3 nucleotides read TGTGCCACCAGTGATTTCGGTCTAGCAGATACGCAGTATTTT.

This clonotype was detected once. The genes are TRBV24-1 and TRBJ2-1; D remains unclear. This CDR3 has 12 residues. Between the trimmed V and J ends, which lost 5 bases and 4 bases, there was a span of 5 bases. CDR1 and CDR2 from the germline V gene are KGHDR and SFDVKD. DNA of the CDR3: TGTGCCACCAGTGTAGTTTACAATGAGCAGTTCTTC. It is translated as CATSVVYNEQFF.

The chain recombines TRBV6-5 with TRBJ2-2; D unclear. This CDR3 contains 14 residues. V shed 0 bases and J shed 6 bases, with 8 bases lying between them. The germline CDR1 and CDR2 sequences are MNHEY and SVGAGI. In DNA, the CDR3 is TGTGCCAGCAGTTACTCGAACCTCCCCGGGGAGCTGTTTTTT. Protein: CASSYSNLPGELFF.

This rearrangement joins TRBV14 to TRBJ2-2, with a possible D match to TRBD1 (5 bases). Germline V gene sequence: CDR1 SGHDN, CDR2 FVKESK. V lost 0 bases and J lost 6, with 11 bases in between. The CDR3 is 15 amino acids. The CDR3 coding sequence is TGTGCCAGCAGCCAAGATCAGGGCCGTTCCGGGGAGCTGTTTTTT. Amino acid sequence: CASSQDQGRSGELFF.